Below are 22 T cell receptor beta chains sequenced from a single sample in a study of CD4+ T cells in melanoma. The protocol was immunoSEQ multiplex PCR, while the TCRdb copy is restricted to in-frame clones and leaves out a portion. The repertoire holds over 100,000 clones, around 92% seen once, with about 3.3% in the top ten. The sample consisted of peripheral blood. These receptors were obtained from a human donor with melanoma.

CDR3 sequence reads: CASSGGGQGNEKLFF. The CDR3 DNA reads TGCGCCAGCAGCGGAGGGGGACAGGGTAATGAAAAACTGTTTTTT. The chain combines TRBV5-1 with TRBJ1-4, with 9 bases identical to TRBD1. The V segment lost 4 bases and the J segment 4 bases; nucleotides outside the gene matches: 5. This CDR3 contains 15 residues. CDR1 and CDR2 from the germline V gene are SGHRS and YFSETQ.

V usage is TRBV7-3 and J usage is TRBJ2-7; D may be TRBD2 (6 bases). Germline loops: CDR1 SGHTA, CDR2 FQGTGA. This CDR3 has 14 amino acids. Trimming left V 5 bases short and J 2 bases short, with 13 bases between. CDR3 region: CASSPMEGPYEQYF. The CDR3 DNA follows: TGTGCCAGCAGCCCAATGGAGGGGCCCTACGAGCAGTACTTC. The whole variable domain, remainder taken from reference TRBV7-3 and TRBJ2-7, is GAGVSQTPSNKVTEKGKYVELRCDPISGHTALYWYRQSLGQGPEFLIYFQGTGAADDSGLPNDRFFAVRPEGSVSTLKIQRTERGDSAVYLCASSPMEGPYEQYFGPGTRLTVT.

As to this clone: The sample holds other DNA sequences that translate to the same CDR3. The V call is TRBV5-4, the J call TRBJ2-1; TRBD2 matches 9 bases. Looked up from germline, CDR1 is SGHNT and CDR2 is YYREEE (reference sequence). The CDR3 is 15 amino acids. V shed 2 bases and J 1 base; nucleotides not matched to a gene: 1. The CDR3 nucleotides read TGTGCCAGCAGCTTTAGCGGGAGTTCCTACAATGAGCAGTTCTTC. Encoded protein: CASSFSGSSYNEQFF.

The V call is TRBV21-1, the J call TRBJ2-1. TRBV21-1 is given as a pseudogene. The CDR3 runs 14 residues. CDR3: CASIDTETTWEQFF. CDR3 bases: TGTGCCAGCATCGACACTGAGACGACTTGGGAGCAGTTCTTC.

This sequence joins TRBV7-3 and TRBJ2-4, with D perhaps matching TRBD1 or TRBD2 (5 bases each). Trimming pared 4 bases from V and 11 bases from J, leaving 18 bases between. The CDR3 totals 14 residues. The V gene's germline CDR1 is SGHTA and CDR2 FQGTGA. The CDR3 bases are TGTGCCAGCAGCTCACAGCCTGGGACGGCCTTTCAGTACTTC. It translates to CASSSQPGTAFQYF.

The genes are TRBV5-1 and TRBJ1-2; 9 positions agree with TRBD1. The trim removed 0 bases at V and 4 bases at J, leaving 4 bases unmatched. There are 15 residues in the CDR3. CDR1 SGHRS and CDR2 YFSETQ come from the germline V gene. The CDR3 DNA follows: TGCGCCAGCAGCTTGGGGGACAGGGTTTCCTATGGCTACACCTTC. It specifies CASSLGDRVSYGYTF.

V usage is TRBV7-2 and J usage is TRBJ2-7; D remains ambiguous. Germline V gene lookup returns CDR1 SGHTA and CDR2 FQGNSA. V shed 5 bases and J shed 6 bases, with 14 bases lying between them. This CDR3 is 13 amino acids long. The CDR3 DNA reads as TGTGCCAGCAGCCAGGTGGTTTCGTTCGAGCAGTACTTC. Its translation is CASSQVVSFEQYF.

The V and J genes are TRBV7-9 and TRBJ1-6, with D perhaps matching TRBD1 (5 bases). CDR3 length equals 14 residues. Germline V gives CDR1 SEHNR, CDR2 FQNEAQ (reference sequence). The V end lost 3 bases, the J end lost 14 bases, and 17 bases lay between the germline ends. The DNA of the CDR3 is TGTGCCAGCAGCTTCCTAATTCCCGGGGGGTCCCTCCACTTT. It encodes CASSFLIPGGSLHF.

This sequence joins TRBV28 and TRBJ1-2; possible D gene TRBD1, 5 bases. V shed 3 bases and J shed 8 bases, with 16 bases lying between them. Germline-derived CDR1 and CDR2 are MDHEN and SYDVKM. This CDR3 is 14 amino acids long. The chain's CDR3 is CASSLVEGGGGYTF. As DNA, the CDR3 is TGTGCCAGCAGTTTGGTCGAGGGCGGGGGAGGCTACACCTTC.

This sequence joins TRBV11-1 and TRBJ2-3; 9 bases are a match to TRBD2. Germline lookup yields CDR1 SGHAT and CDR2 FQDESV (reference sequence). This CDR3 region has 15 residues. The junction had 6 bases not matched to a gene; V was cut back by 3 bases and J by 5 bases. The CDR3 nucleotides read TGTGCCAGCAGCTTCGAAGGGCGGGAGGGAGATACGCAGTATTTT. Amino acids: CASSFEGREGDTQYF.

The chain's CDR3 is CASSHTGTGGRDTQYF. CDR3 nucleotides: TGTGCCAGCAGCCACACCGGGACAGGGGGCAGGGATACGCAGTATTTT. This chain joins TRBV7-9 and TRBJ2-3; 12 bases agree with TRBD1. The CDR3 totals 16 residues. V lost 5 bases and J lost 6; bases outside the gene matches: 9. Germline lookup yields CDR1 SEHNR and CDR2 FQNEAQ (reference sequence).

CDR3 region: CASSLIVGASEKLFF. In DNA, the CDR3 is TGTGCCAGCAGTTTAATTGTGGGGGCAAGTGAAAAACTGTTTTTT. V is TRBV28 and J is TRBJ1-4; TRBD1 is a possible D gene (6 bases). This CDR3 comprises 15 residues. The germline V and J ends were trimmed by 2 bases and 7 bases, with 14 bases remaining between them. Germline CDR1 reads MDHEN; CDR2 reads SYDVKM.

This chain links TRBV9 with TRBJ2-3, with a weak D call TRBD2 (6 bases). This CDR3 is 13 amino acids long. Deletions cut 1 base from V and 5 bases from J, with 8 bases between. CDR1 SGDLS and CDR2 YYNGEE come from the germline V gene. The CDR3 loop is CASSVLAQDTQYF. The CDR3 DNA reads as TGTGCCAGCAGCGTACTAGCGCAAGATACGCAGTATTTT.

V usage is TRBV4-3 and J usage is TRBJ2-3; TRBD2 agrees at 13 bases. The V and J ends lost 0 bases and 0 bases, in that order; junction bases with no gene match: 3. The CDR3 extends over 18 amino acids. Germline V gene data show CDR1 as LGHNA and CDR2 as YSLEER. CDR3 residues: CASSQDGLAGDSTDTQYF. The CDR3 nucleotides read TGCGCCAGCAGCCAAGATGGACTAGCGGGGGACAGCACAGATACGCAGTATTTT.

CDR3 DNA: TGTGCCACCAGCAGAGCCGCTGAAAAACTGTTTTTT. Its translation is CATSRAAEKLFF. The chain recombines TRBV15 with TRBJ1-4, with unresolved D. Trimming pared 1 base from V and 7 bases from J, leaving 4 bases between. CDR1 is LNHNV and CDR2 is YYDKDF in the germline V gene (reference sequence). The CDR3 runs 12 residues.

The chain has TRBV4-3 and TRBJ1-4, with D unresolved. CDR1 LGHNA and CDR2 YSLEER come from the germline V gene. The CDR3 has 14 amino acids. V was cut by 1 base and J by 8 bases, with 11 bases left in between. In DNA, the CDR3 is TGCGCCAGCAGCCAAGCATGGACGGAAGAAAAACTGTTTTTT. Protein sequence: CASSQAWTEEKLFF.

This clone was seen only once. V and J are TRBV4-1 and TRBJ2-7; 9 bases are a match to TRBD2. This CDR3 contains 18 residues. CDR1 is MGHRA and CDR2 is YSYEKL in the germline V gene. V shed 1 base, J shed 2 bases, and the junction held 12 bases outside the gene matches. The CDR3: CASSQVSLAGPGTYEQYF. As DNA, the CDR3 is TGCGCCAGCAGCCAAGTCTCGCTAGCGGGGCCCGGAACCTACGAGCAGTACTTC.

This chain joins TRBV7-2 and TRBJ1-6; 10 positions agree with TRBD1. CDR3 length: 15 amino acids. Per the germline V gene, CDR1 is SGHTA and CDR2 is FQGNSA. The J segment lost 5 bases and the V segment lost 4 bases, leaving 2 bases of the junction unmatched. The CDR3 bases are TGTGCCAGCAGCTGGGGGACAGGGGATAATTCACCCCTCCACTTT. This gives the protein CASSWGTGDNSPLHF.

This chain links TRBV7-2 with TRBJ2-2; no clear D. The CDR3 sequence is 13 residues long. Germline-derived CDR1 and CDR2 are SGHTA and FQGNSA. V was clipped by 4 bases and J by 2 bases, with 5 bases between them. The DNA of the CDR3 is TGTGCCAGCAGCTCTTACAACACCGGGGAGCTGTTTTTT. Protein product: CASSSYNTGELFF.

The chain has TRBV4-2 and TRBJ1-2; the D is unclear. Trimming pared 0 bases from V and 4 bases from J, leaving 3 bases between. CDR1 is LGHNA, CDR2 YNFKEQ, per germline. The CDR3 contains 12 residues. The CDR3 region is CASSQDAYGYTF. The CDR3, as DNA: TGTGCCAGCAGCCAAGATGCCTATGGCTACACCTTC.

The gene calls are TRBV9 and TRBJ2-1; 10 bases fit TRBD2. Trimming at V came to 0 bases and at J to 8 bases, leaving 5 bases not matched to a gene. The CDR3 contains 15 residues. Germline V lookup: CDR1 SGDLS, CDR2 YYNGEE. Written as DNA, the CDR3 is TGTGCCAGCAGCGTAGAGCGGGGGGGATGGGATGAGCAGTTCTTC. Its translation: CASSVERGGWDEQFF. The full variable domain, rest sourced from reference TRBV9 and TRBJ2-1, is DSGVTQTPKHLITATGQRVTLRCSPRSGDLSVYWYQQSLDQGLQFLIQYYNGEERAKGNILERFSAQQFPDLHSELNLSSLELGDSALYFCASSVERGGWDEQFFGPGTRLTVL.

CDR3 in DNA: TGTGCCAGCAGCCGGGACACCAACTATGGCTACACCTTC. Translation: CASSRDTNYGYTF. The chain uses TRBV6-5 and TRBJ1-2, with D possibly matching TRBD1 (6 bases). The germline V gene encodes CDR1 MNHEY and CDR2 SVGAGI. CDR3 length: 13 amino acids. The germline V and J ends were trimmed by 6 bases and 2 bases, with 10 bases remaining between them.